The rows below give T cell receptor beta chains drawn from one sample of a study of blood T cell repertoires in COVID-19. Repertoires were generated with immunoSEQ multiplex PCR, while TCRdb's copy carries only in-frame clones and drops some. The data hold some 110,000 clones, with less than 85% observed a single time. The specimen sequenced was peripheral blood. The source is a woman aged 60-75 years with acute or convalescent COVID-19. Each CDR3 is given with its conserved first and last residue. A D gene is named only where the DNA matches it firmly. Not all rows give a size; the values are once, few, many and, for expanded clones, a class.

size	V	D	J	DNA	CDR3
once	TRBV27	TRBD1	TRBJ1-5	TGTGCCAGCAGTCTTACAGGGGGCCAGATGAGGGGGGCAAATCAGCCCCAGCATTTT	CASSLTGGQMRGANQPQHF
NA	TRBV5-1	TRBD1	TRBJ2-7	TGCGCCAGCAGCTTGGCGGGGACAGGGGTACTCTACGAGCAGTACTTC	CASSLAGTGVLYEQYF
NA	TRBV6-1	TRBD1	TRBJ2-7	TGTGCCAGCAGTGAAGGAGGGACAGACTACGAGCAGTACTTC	CASSEGGTDYEQYF
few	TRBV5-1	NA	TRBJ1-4	TGCGCCAGCAGCTTGGCCGGGGGTGGTAATGAAAAACTGTTTTTT	CASSLAGGGNEKLFF
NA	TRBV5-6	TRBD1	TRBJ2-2	TGTGCCAGCAGCTTCGACAGGGCGCGGGGGGAGCTGTTTTTT	CASSFDRARGELFF
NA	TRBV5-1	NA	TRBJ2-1	TGCGCCAGCAGCTTGGGTAATAGCGGAGCCAATGAGCAGTTCTTC	CASSLGNSGANEQFF
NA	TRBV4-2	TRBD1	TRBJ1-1	TGTGCCAGCAGCCAGGGACAGGGGGCAGCTGACACTGAAGCTTTCTTT	CASSQGQGAADTEAFF
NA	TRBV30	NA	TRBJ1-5	TGTGCCTGGGGTGAGGGGGATTATAGCAATCAGCCCCAGCATTTT	CAWGEGDYSNQPQHF
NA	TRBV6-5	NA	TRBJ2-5	TGTGCCAGCTCCCCGGGACTTTACCAAGAGACCCAGTACTTC	CASSPGLYQETQYF
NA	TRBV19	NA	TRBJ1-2	TGTGCCAGTAGTCCCCAGGGGCGCAGCTATGGCTACACCTTC	CASSPQGRSYGYTF
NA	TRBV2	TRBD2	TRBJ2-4	TGTGCCAGCCGAGGTTGGCTAGCGGGGAGTTCGAACATTCAGTACTTC	CASRGWLAGSSNIQYF
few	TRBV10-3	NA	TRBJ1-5	TGTGCCATCAGTGAGTCGCAGGGGAGTGTTCAGCCCCAGCATTTT	CAISESQGSVQPQHF
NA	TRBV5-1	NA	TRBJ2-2	TGCGCCAGCAGCTTAGGGCAGGGAGGAATCGGGGAGCTGTTTTTT	CASSLGQGGIGELFF
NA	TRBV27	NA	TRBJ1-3	TGTGCCAGCAGTTCGCTGTCGGGGGGGCGAGGGTTCCAAGGAAACACCATATATTTT	CASSSLSGGRGFQGNTIYF
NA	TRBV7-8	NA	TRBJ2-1	TGTGCCAGCAGCTTAGTCCCGGGGGGCTCGGGTGGTAATGAGCAGTTCTTC	CASSLVPGGSGGNEQFF
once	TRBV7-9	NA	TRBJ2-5	TGTGCCAGCAGGAAGGACTGGCAAGAGACCCAGTACTTC	CASRKDWQETQYF